This paragraph covers one T cell receptor (delta chain) sequence. TCRdb attributes to this sequence the protein of a much larger clone, which differs from the DNA translation at residue 19; a read error is likely, and the protein displayed is translated from the DNA. The sample belongs to a study of γδ T cells in repeated Plasmodium falciparum infection. Each sorted gammadelta sample had TRG and TRD chains sequenced. TCRdb reanalyzed the multiplex PCR reads using CATT. The top ten hold 9.5% to 10% of the sample, which has over 90,000 delta-chain clones, approximately 1% seen once. The germline V gene has CDR1 TSWWSYY and CDR2 QGS. The CDR3 length is 22 residues. Gammadelta T cells were flow-sorted from PBMC into Vgamma9/Vdelta2+ and Vdelta2-negative populations for bulk analysis.

This chain joins TRDV1 and TRDJ1; TRDD3 agrees at 8 bases. TCRdb records no J gene; here it was assigned by comparing the DNA to germline. Sequences were obtained from gamma-delta T cells from blood. The TCR comes from a pool of human donors (malaria-infected and uninfected, not separated). CDR3 region: CALGKGRFLAGGDTGYTDRLIF. Here the CDR3 DNA reads TGTGCTCTTGGGAAAGGGCGGTTCCTAGCGGGTGGGGATACCGGGTACACCGATAGACTCATCTTT.